The rows below give T cell receptor beta chains drawn from one sample of a study of T-cell reconstitution after alpha-beta-depleted transplantation in children. TCRdb re-called the PCR reads through MiXCR, storing one row per CDR3 protein. The table shows approximately 630,000 distinct CDR3 sequences, with about an eighth occurring only once. The sample here was PBMCs, taken before TCRalphabeta/CD19-depleted stem cell transplant. These receptor sequences come from a girl aged 2 to 10 with congenital amegakaryocytic thrombocytopenia, due to receive a stem cell transplant. Each CDR3 is given with its conserved first and last residue. Each record gives: J gene, clone size, D gene, V gene, CDR3 DNA, CDR3 protein. The D gene is left open where the match is weak. Size values are once, few and many counts, or a class for expanded clones, and some rows have none.

j_gene: TRBJ1-1; abundance: few; d_gene: .; v_gene: TRBV20-1; CDR3nt: TGCAGTGCTAGAGCGGTGGAGACACTGAACACTGAAGCTTTCTTT; CDR3aa: CSARAVETLNTEAFF
j_gene: TRBJ1-4; abundance: few; d_gene: .; v_gene: TRBV29-1; CDR3nt: TGCAGCGTTGAAGATCTTCTAGGAGCGGGACAATATAATGAAAAACTGTTTTTT; CDR3aa: CSVEDLLGAGQYNEKLFF
j_gene: TRBJ2-7; abundance: many; d_gene: TRBD2; v_gene: TRBV5-1; CDR3nt: TGCGCCAGCAGATTTACTAGCGGGAGAACTTTCGAGCAGTACTTC; CDR3aa: CASRFTSGRTFEQYF
j_gene: TRBJ2-1; abundance: .; d_gene: TRBD2; v_gene: TRBV20-1; CDR3nt: TGCAGTGTTCAAAGGGCCGCTGGGAGGGAGAATTTAGGTGAGCAGTTCTTC; CDR3aa: CSVQRAAGRENLGEQFF
j_gene: TRBJ2-5; abundance: .; d_gene: .; v_gene: TRBV20-1; CDR3nt: TGCAGTGCTAGGCATTGGGGGGCGCCACGGGAGACCCAGTACTTC; CDR3aa: CSARHWGAPRETQYF
j_gene: TRBJ2-3; abundance: .; d_gene: TRBD2; v_gene: TRBV28; CDR3nt: TGTGCCAGCAGTTTCCGACTAGCGGGAGAGTTGGAAGATACGCAGTATTTT; CDR3aa: CASSFRLAGELEDTQYF
j_gene: TRBJ2-7; abundance: many; d_gene: TRBD2; v_gene: TRBV10-3; CDR3nt: TGTGCCATCAGTACCGGGACTAGCGGGAGGTACGAGCAGTACTTC; CDR3aa: CAISTGTSGRYEQYF
j_gene: TRBJ2-1; abundance: few; d_gene: .; v_gene: TRBV5-6; CDR3nt: TGTGCCAGCAGCATTTGGACGCGAAGCGACGAGCAGTTCTTC; CDR3aa: CASSIWTRSDEQFF
j_gene: TRBJ1-1; abundance: many; d_gene: TRBD1; v_gene: TRBV18; CDR3nt: TGTGCCAGCTCACAAGGGACAGGGGAGGAAGCTTTCTTT; CDR3aa: CASSQGTGEEAFF
j_gene: TRBJ2-2; abundance: many; d_gene: .; v_gene: TRBV20-1; CDR3nt: TGCAGTGCCCCCCCTCTGGGTCAACCAAACACCGGGGAGCTGTTTTTT; CDR3aa: CSAPPLGQPNTGELFF
j_gene: TRBJ2-6; abundance: .; d_gene: .; v_gene: TRBV7-8; CDR3nt: TGTGCCAGCAGCGCTAGGGTTGGGATCTCTGGGGCCAACGTCCTGACTTTC; CDR3aa: CASSARVGISGANVLTF
j_gene: TRBJ2-7; abundance: .; d_gene: .; v_gene: TRBV5-1; CDR3nt: TGCGCCAGCAGCCCGGGCCTACTCATGCAGTACTTC; CDR3aa: CASSPGLLMQYF
j_gene: TRBJ2-7; abundance: many; d_gene: TRBD2; v_gene: TRBV6-6; CDR3nt: TGTGCCACTAAAGCGGGAAGTTCCTACGAGCAGTACTTC; CDR3aa: CATKAGSSYEQYF
j_gene: TRBJ1-5; abundance: .; d_gene: .; v_gene: TRBV21-1; CDR3nt: TGTGCCAGCAGCAGGCCGAAGGACAGCCGGAAAGAGAATCAGCCCCAGCATTTT; CDR3aa: CASSRPKDSRKENQPQHF
j_gene: TRBJ2-4; abundance: .; d_gene: .; v_gene: TRBV20-1; CDR3nt: TGCAGTGCTAGTACGACAGAAAACATTCAGTACTTC; CDR3aa: CSASTTENIQYF
j_gene: TRBJ2-1; abundance: once; d_gene: TRBD2; v_gene: TRBV3-1; CDR3nt: TGTGCCAGCAGCCTCCGGACTAGATGGGATGAGCAGTTCTTC; CDR3aa: CASSLRTRWDEQFF
j_gene: TRBJ2-3; abundance: many; d_gene: .; v_gene: TRBV30; CDR3nt: TGTGCCTGCGACAGGGGAGGGGGCACAGATACGCAGTATTTT; CDR3aa: CACDRGGGTDTQYF
j_gene: TRBJ2-7; abundance: many; d_gene: .; v_gene: TRBV20-1; CDR3nt: TGCAGTGCTAAGGCGGAGGGGCACGAGCAGTACTTC; CDR3aa: CSAKAEGHEQYF
j_gene: TRBJ2-1; abundance: .; d_gene: TRBD2; v_gene: TRBV12-3/TRBV12-4; CDR3nt: TGTGCCTTCAGTTTAGGTGCCCAGCGGGGATACAATGAGCAGTTCTTC; CDR3aa: CAFSLGAQRGYNEQFF
j_gene: TRBJ2-4; abundance: few; d_gene: .; v_gene: TRBV7-8; CDR3nt: TGTGCCAGCAGCGCCCGGGCGGACATTCAGTACTTC; CDR3aa: CASSARADIQYF
j_gene: TRBJ1-4; abundance: many; d_gene: .; v_gene: TRBV20-1; CDR3nt: TGCAGTGCTAGCGAAGCCACGGCGGCTAATGAAAAACTGTTTTTT; CDR3aa: CSASEATAANEKLFF
j_gene: TRBJ2-2; abundance: few; d_gene: TRBD2; v_gene: TRBV5-1; CDR3nt: TGCGCCAGCAGCTTGTACGGGACTAGCGGGAGCGGTACCGGGGAGCTGTTTTTT; CDR3aa: CASSLYGTSGSGTGELFF
j_gene: TRBJ2-7; abundance: .; d_gene: .; v_gene: TRBV6-2/TRBV6-3; CDR3nt: TGTGCCGTGCGCGGGACAGCCTTGATCTCCTACGAGCAGTACTTC; CDR3aa: CAVRGTALISYEQYF
j_gene: TRBJ2-3; abundance: many; d_gene: .; v_gene: TRBV29-1; CDR3nt: TGCAGCGCCGGGCGGGATGGGGTCACAGATACGCAGTATTTT; CDR3aa: CSAGRDGVTDTQYF
j_gene: TRBJ1-3; abundance: .; d_gene: TRBD1; v_gene: TRBV27; CDR3nt: TGTGCCAGCAGTTGGAAGACAGGGACTGGCACCATATATTTT; CDR3aa: CASSWKTGTGTIYF
j_gene: TRBJ1-3; abundance: many; d_gene: .; v_gene: TRBV7-6; CDR3nt: TGTGCCAGCAGCTCGACAGAAAATTACTCTGGAAACACCATATATTTT; CDR3aa: CASSSTENYSGNTIYF